A single sample gave rise to the 23 T cell receptor beta chains below, sequenced in a study of early T cells in non-severe SARS-CoV-2 infection. TCRdb used MiXCR to reprocess the 5' RACE reads, holding one entry per CDR3 protein. The table records roughly 31,000 distinct CDR3 sequences, roughly a tenth of them present only once. The sample comprised whole blood. The receptors stem from an adult who was a healthcare worker with PCR-confirmed SARS-CoV-2 infection or an uninfected control (not recorded which).

V is TRBV20-1 and J is TRBJ2-7; 7 bases agree with TRBD1. CDR1 is DFQATT, CDR2 SNEGSKA, per germline (reference sequence). The CDR3 is made up of 13 amino acids. Germline trimming cut 4 bases from V and 3 bases from J; bases unmatched to any gene: 6. CDR3 residues: CSAKVPGGYEQYF. The CDR3, as DNA: TGCAGTGCTAAAGTTCCAGGGGGCTACGAGCAGTACTTC.

This chain uses TRBV3-1 with TRBJ2-7; the D gene is possibly TRBD2 (7 bases). Germline CDR1 LGHDT, CDR2 YNNKEL (reference sequence). This CDR3 is built from 14 residues. Trimming took 4 bases from V and 5 from J, leaving 15 bases between them. This CDR3 is CASSPFTGRDEQYF. The CDR3 DNA reads TGTGCCAGCAGCCCCTTTACAGGGAGGGACGAGCAGTACTTC.

This clonotype was seen more than once but under ten times. An end of the junction differs from the germline gene, which may be a read error. The chain joins TRBV5-1 to TRBJ2-5, with a weak D call TRBD1 (7 bases). The CDR3 spans 14 residues. Germline CDR1 SGHRS, CDR2 YFSETQ. The CDR3 DNA sequence: TGCGCCGGCAGCTCCCAGGGGGGACAAGAGACCCAGTACTTC. Residues: CAGSSQGGQETQYF.

This clonotype was observed many times. The chain recombines TRBV7-6 with TRBJ2-1, with 7 bases matching TRBD2. CDR3 length equals 15 residues. V lost 1 base to trimming and J lost 7 bases; unmatched junction nucleotides: 7. The germline V gene has CDR1 SGHVS and CDR2 FNYEAQ. The CDR3 DNA is TGTGCCAGCAGCTTAGGTAGACTAGCTGGTAATGAGCAGTTCTTC. Its protein is CASSLGRLAGNEQFF. The full variable domain, rest sourced from reference TRBV7-6 and TRBJ2-1, is GAGVSQSPRYKVTKRGQDVALRCDPISGHVSLYWYRQALGQGPEFLTYFNYEAQQDKSGLPNDRFSAERPEGSISTLTIQRTEQRDSAMYRCASSLGRLAGNEQFFGPGTRLTVL.

This sequence joins TRBV6-5 and TRBJ1-6; D is ambiguous. The CDR3 is 16 residues long. Trimming stripped 0 bases from V and 9 bases from J, with 15 bases between. Germline CDR1 reads MNHEY; CDR2 reads SVGAGI. The CDR3 DNA sequence: TGTGCCAGCAGTTACTCCCCCGGGGTCGCTGGTTCACCCCTCCACTTT. Its protein product is CASSYSPGVAGSPLHF.

Ten or more counts support this clonotype. The rearrangement links TRBV7-9 to TRBJ1-2; D not resolved. Germline lookup yields CDR1 SEHNR and CDR2 FQNEAQ (reference sequence). The CDR3 loop spans 14 amino acids. Trimming took 3 bases from V and 8 from J, leaving 16 bases between them. The CDR3 sequence is CASSFPVPAKGYTF. CDR3 nucleotides: TGTGCCAGCAGCTTCCCGGTCCCTGCGAAGGGCTACACCTTC.

This clonotype was picked up a small number of times. The V call is TRBV29-1, the J call TRBJ2-7; D is tentatively TRBD1 or TRBD2 (5 bases each). Trimming shortened V by 1 base and J by 5 bases, and 12 bases separated the two germline ends. The CDR3 is 13 residues long. CDR1 is SQVTM, CDR2 ANQGSEA, per germline. In nucleotides, the CDR3 is TGCAGCGTTGAAGGGGGGACCGGGAACGAGCAGTACTTC. This encodes CSVEGGTGNEQYF.

This clonotype was seen many times. V usage is TRBV18 and J usage is TRBJ1-1; D not resolved. Germline values: CDR1 KGHSH, CDR2 LQKENI. The CDR3 covers 15 residues. V lost 0 bases and J 6 bases, leaving 14 bases between the germline ends. Here the CDR3 DNA reads TGTGCCAGCTCACCACCGTATACCGCCGACTCTGAAGCTTTCTTT. This codes for CASSPPYTADSEAFF.

This clonotype was seen repeatedly, ten times or more. The CDR3 DNA sequence: TGTGCCAGCACCACGGGACAGGGAAAGGAGACCGAGATTACCTATGGCTACACCTTC. This gives the protein CASTTGQGKETEITYGYTF. V is TRBV6-2 or TRBV6-3 and J is TRBJ1-2, with 9 bases identical to TRBD1. Germline-derived CDR1 and CDR2 are MNHEY and SVGEGT. This CDR3 is built from 19 residues. V gave up 7 bases and J gave up 4 bases; unmatched junction bases: 22.

This clonotype turned up a few times. The V gene is TRBV6-5, the J gene TRBJ1-4; D call uncertain. This CDR3 comprises 15 residues. The germline V and J ends were trimmed by 8 bases and 0 bases, with 13 bases remaining between them. Germline V gene data show CDR1 as MNHEY and CDR2 as SVGAGI. The CDR3 DNA follows: TGTGCCAGCTCGACTAACCCCACAACTAATGAAAAACTGTTTTTT. Translating it yields CASSTNPTTNEKLFF.

This clonotype was seen ten or more times. The chain combines TRBV11-3 with TRBJ2-4, with a tentative D call TRBD2 (7 bases). Germline V lookup: CDR1 SGHNT, CDR2 YENEEA. The CDR3 totals 14 residues. Trimming left V 4 bases short and J 7 bases short, with 14 bases between. CDR3 loop: CASSSGGGANIQYF. Written as DNA, the CDR3 is TGTGCCAGCAGCTCCGGAGGGGGGGCGAACATTCAGTACTTC.

The chain has TRBV7-8 and TRBJ2-7, with TRBD2 matching over 12 bases. With V trimmed by 7 bases and J by 6 bases, 7 bases remained unmatched. Per germline, CDR1 SGHVS and CDR2 FQNEAQ. This CDR3 spans 14 amino acids. This CDR3 reads CASMKLAGGFEQYF. Written as DNA, the CDR3 is TGTGCCAGCATGAAACTAGCGGGGGGATTCGAGCAGTACTTC.

Regarding this clonotype: One end of the junction varies from germline; a read error may be responsible. The chain links TRBV2 to TRBJ2-1; D uncertain. Germline V CDR1 and CDR2: SNHLY, FYNNEI. There are 10 residues in the CDR3. As DNA, the CDR3 is TGTGCCAGCAGAGTAAGGACCGCCGGCTTC. Amino acid sequence: CASRVRTAGF.

This clonotype was recorded many times. This chain links TRBV6-6 with TRBJ1-2, with D maybe TRBD1 (5 bases). V was clipped by 2 bases and J by 5 bases, with 9 bases between them. The V gene's germline CDR1 is MNHNY and CDR2 SVGAGI (reference sequence). This CDR3 has 13 residues. CDR3 in DNA: TGTGCCAGCAGTTACGACAGACTGTATGGCTACACCTTC. Protein: CASSYDRLYGYTF.

With respect to this clonotype: A much larger clone sits a single nucleotide away, making a read error possible. The chain employs TRBV7-6 and TRBJ2-1; 8 bases are a match to TRBD1. The CDR3 has 15 amino acids. Germline CDR1 SGHVS, CDR2 FNYEAQ. DNA of the CDR3: TGTACCAGCAGCCCCATGGACAGGGACTACAATGAGCAGTTCTTC. Its protein product is CTSSPMDRDYNEQFF.

This clonotype was detected ten times or more. The gene calls are TRBV7-2 and TRBJ2-1; TRBD1 is a possible D gene (5 bases). The CDR3 is made up of 14 amino acids. Trimming stripped 4 bases from V and 8 bases from J, with 15 bases between. Looked up from germline, CDR1 is SGHTA and CDR2 is FQGNSA. CDR3 in DNA: TGTGCCAGCAGCTATCCTCAGGGTGGCCATGAGCAGTTCTTC. It specifies CASSYPQGGHEQFF.

The table lists this clonotype with many counts. This sequence joins TRBV7-9 and TRBJ2-4, with 7 bases lining up with TRBD1. Germline lookup yields CDR1 SEHNR and CDR2 FQNEAQ (reference sequence). The CDR3 loop spans 13 amino acids. J lost 7 bases, V lost 7 bases, and 7 bases had no gene match. CDR3 sequence (DNA): TGTGCCAGCACCAGGGGGACAGTCAACATTCAGTACTTC. Protein sequence: CASTRGTVNIQYF.

This clonotype was observed many times. CDR3 coding DNA: TGTGCCAGCACGGACCCAGGGGGAAGCTCCTACAATGAGCAGTTCTTC. Protein product: CASTDPGGSSYNEQFF. The chain is built from TRBV12-3 or TRBV12-4 and TRBJ2-1, with 7 bases identical to TRBD1. J was trimmed by 0 bases and V by 7 bases; bases with no gene match: 9. CDR3 length: 16 residues.

The chain uses TRBV7-2 and TRBJ2-3, with unresolved D. Germline V gene data show CDR1 as SGHTA and CDR2 as FQGNSA. The CDR3 is made up of 14 amino acids. The V end lost 5 bases, the J end lost 0 bases, and 9 bases lay between the germline ends. This CDR3 reads CASSIDPSTDTQYF. CDR3 sequence (DNA): TGTGCCAGCAGCATTGACCCTAGCACAGATACGCAGTATTTT.

For this clonotype: Since a much larger clone is just one base distant, this may be a read error. V and J are TRBV11-3 and TRBJ2-1, with D possibly matching TRBD2 (6 bases). This CDR3 has 14 amino acids. In germline, CDR1 is SGHNT, CDR2 YENEEA. The CDR3 coding sequence is TGTACCAGCAGCTTATTTGGAGGGAACCATGAGCAGTTCTTC. Protein product: CTSSLFGGNHEQFF.

Ten or more counts support this clonotype. DNA of the CDR3: TGTGCCGGCCTGAGTGAGAATCAAGAGACCCAGTACTTC. Amino acids: CAGLSENQETQYF. V is TRBV7-9 and J is TRBJ2-5; D is ambiguous. The CDR3 loop spans 13 amino acids. In germline, CDR1 is SEHNR, CDR2 FQNEAQ (reference sequence). V gave up 11 bases and J gave up 2 bases, with 15 bases separating them.

This chain connects TRBV11-1 to TRBJ1-1; TRBD1 aligns across 7 bases. The length of the CDR3 is 11 residues. Per the germline V gene, CDR1 is SGHAT and CDR2 is FQDESV (reference sequence). V shed 5 bases, J shed 10 bases, and the junction held 4 bases outside the gene matches. The CDR3 coding sequence is TGTGCCAGCAGCAAGAGGACAGGAGCTTTCTTT. This codes for CASSKRTGAFF. Using reference TRBV11-1 and TRBJ1-1 for the parts outside the CDR3, the full variable domain is EAEVAQSPRYKITEKSQAVAFWCDPISGHATLYWYRQILGQGPELLVQFQDESVVDDSQLPKDRFSAERLKGVDSTLKIQPAELGDSAMYLCASSKRTGAFFGQGTRLTVV.

Ten or more counts support this clonotype. The chain joins TRBV6-4 to TRBJ2-3; 12 bases map to TRBD1. The CDR3 runs to 15 residues. Trimming cost V 3 bases and J 5 bases; bases outside gene matches: 3. Germline V gene data show CDR1 as MRHNA and CDR2 as SNTAGT. The CDR3 here is CASSDGTGGRDTQYF. DNA for the CDR3: TGTGCCAGCAGTGATGGGACAGGGGGCCGAGATACGCAGTATTTT.